The 30 T cell receptor beta chains listed next were all sequenced from one sample in a study of response to subunit inactivated influenza vaccine. TCRdb redid the calling of the RT-PCR reads with MiXCR, one entry per CDR3 protein. This table has 500,000 to 700,000 distinct CDR3 sequences, roughly 23% appearing once. The data were also submitted as part of a second study, on T cells expressing NK-cell markers. This second study says: What made the TCR beta cDNA was 5'RACE template switching with UMIs.

Sample: CD4+ T cells sorted from PBMCs, taken 11 to 12 days after vaccination. Every receptor here comes from a man aged 45-65 years who received an inactivated influenza vaccine.

The V call is TRBV20-1, the J call TRBJ2-5; D gene uncertain. Trimming cost V 6 bases and J 5 bases, with 16 bases left between them. The CDR3 runs 13 residues. Germline CDR1 and CDR2: DFQATT and SNEGSKA (reference sequence). The CDR3 coding sequence is TGCAGTGCCCTATCCGGGTTAGTGGAGACCCAGTACTTC. It specifies CSALSGLVETQYF.

Only a few counts were recorded for this clonotype. This chain uses TRBV20-1 with TRBJ1-1; D is uncertain. The CDR3 is 16 amino acids. The germline gives CDR1 DFQATT, CDR2 SNEGSKA (reference sequence). Trimming cost V 0 bases and J 2 bases, with 16 bases left between them. The CDR3 here is CSARDPARTENTEAFF. The CDR3 coding sequence is TGCAGTGCTAGAGATCCTGCTCGGACCGAAAACACTGAAGCTTTCTTT.

The rearrangement joins TRBV20-1 to TRBJ2-5; tentative D call: TRBD2 (5 bases). Trimming removed 1 base from V and 5 bases from J, with 8 bases in between. Germline loops: CDR1 DFQATT, CDR2 SNEGSKA (reference sequence). The CDR3 runs 12 residues. The chain's CDR3 is CSARGGAETQYF. For the CDR3, the DNA is TGCAGTGCTAGAGGGGGAGCGGAGACCCAGTACTTC.

The chain recombines TRBV7-2 with TRBJ2-7, with D possibly being TRBD2 (5 bases). Looked up from germline, CDR1 is SGHTA and CDR2 is FQGNSA. Deletions cut 4 bases from V and 4 bases from J, with 17 bases between. This CDR3 comprises 15 residues. The CDR3, as DNA: TGTGCCAGCAGCTCCGGAGGCGCTCCCGGTTACGAGCAGTACTTC. Amino acids: CASSSGGAPGYEQYF. Full variable domain (rest looked up from reference TRBV7-2 and TRBJ2-7): GAGVSQSPSNKVTEKGKDVELRCDPISGHTALYWYRQSLGQGLEFLIYFQGNSAPDKSGLPSDRFSAERTGGSVSTLTIQRTQQEDSAVYLCASSSGGAPGYEQYFGPGTRLTVT.

V gene TRBV7-8 combines with J gene TRBJ1-3; D uncertain. CDR3 length: 14 residues. Trimming stripped 0 bases from V and 5 bases from J, with 8 bases between. CDR1 and CDR2 (germline): SGHVS, FQNEAQ. CDR3 sequence (DNA): TGTGCCAGCAGCTTAGCCTCTCCGAGAAACACCATATATTTT. Translated: CASSLASPRNTIYF.

In regard to this clonotype: One junction end disagrees with the germline gene, perhaps due to a read error. This chain uses TRBV19 with TRBJ2-1, with TRBD2 as a possible D gene (6 bases). Germline assignment: CDR1 LNHDA and CDR2 SQIVND (reference sequence). CDR3 length: 17 amino acids. The CDR3 reads CASSLDRRGSSYNEQFF. DNA for the CDR3: TGTGCCAGTAGTCTAGATCGACGGGGGAGCTCCTACAATGAGCAGTTCTTC.

This clonotype was picked up a small number of times. The chain joins TRBV4-3 to TRBJ1-2, with TRBD1 matching 10 bases. This CDR3 region has 16 residues. V trimming: 0 bases; J trimming: 7 bases; junction bases outside the gene matches: 8. Looked up from germline, CDR1 is LGHNA and CDR2 is YSLEER. This CDR3 reads CASSQDMVTGGGGYTF. The CDR3 DNA reads TGCGCCAGCAGCCAAGATATGGTGACAGGGGGCGGTGGCTACACCTTC.

V usage is TRBV10-2 and J usage is TRBJ2-3; 14 bases map to TRBD2. Trimming at V came to 7 bases and at J to 4 bases, leaving 10 bases not matched to a gene. Germline values: CDR1 WSHSY, CDR2 SAAADI. CDR3 size: 17 residues. The CDR3: CASTDQRTSGGSDTQYF. CDR3 sequence (DNA): TGCGCCAGCACAGATCAACGGACTAGCGGGGGGTCAGATACGCAGTATTTT.

V usage is TRBV9 and J usage is TRBJ2-1; D is perhaps TRBD2 (6 bases). There are 17 residues in the CDR3. Germline-derived CDR1 and CDR2 are SGDLS and YYNGEE. The ends were cut back, 2 bases at V and 0 bases at J, with 15 bases in the middle. CDR3 sequence reads: CASSVSLLAPSYNEQFF. For the CDR3, the DNA is TGTGCCAGCAGCGTCTCCCTTCTAGCGCCCTCCTACAATGAGCAGTTCTTC.

The CDR3 reads CATSRGSQSQETQYF. For the CDR3, the DNA is TGTGCCACCAGCAGAGGGTCACAGTCTCAAGAGACCCAGTACTTC. The chain is built from TRBV15 and TRBJ2-5, with D unclear. Germline V CDR1 and CDR2: LNHNV, YYDKDF (reference sequence). The CDR3 length is 15 residues. Trimming removed 1 base from V and 2 bases from J, with 11 bases in between. The entire variable domain, with the rest obtained from reference TRBV15 and TRBJ2-5, is as follows: DAMVIQNPRYQVTQFGKPVTLSCSQTLNHNVMYWYQQKSSQAPKLLFHYYDKDFNNEADTPDNFQSRRPNTSFCFLDIRSPGLGDTAMYLCATSRGSQSQETQYFGPGTRLLVL.

This clonotype was recorded a few times. J is TRBJ1-1 and V is TRBV20-1, with a possible D match to TRBD1 (6 bases). Trimming stripped 0 bases from V and 0 bases from J, with 11 bases between. The CDR3 covers 15 residues. Germline V gene data show CDR1 as DFQATT and CDR2 as SNEGSKA (reference sequence). The CDR3 DNA reads TGCAGTGCTAGAGAGGCGGGACACATGAACACTGAAGCTTTCTTT. Its protein product is CSAREAGHMNTEAFF.

V gene TRBV7-6 combines with J gene TRBJ2-7; 8 bases line up with TRBD1. This CDR3 has 14 amino acids. Germline CDR1 is SGHVS and CDR2 is FNYEAQ. Trimming took 4 bases from V and 7 from J; bases not matched to a gene: 9. CDR3 in amino acids: CASSSGTGDREQYF. The CDR3 DNA is TGTGCCAGCAGCTCGGGGACAGGCGATCGGGAGCAGTACTTC.

The chain recombines TRBV4-2 with TRBJ2-2; D is perhaps TRBD1 (6 bases). V gave up 0 bases and J gave up 0 bases, with 8 bases separating them. Per germline, CDR1 LGHNA and CDR2 YNFKEQ. CDR3 size: 16 residues. CDR3 region: CASSQERTANTGELFF. The CDR3 nucleotides are TGTGCCAGCAGCCAAGAAAGGACAGCGAACACCGGGGAGCTGTTTTTT.

The chain employs TRBV3-1 and TRBJ2-7; TRBD2 agrees at 8 bases. The J segment lost 4 bases and the V segment lost 3 bases, leaving 5 bases of the junction unmatched. This CDR3 spans 14 amino acids. Germline V CDR1 and CDR2: LGHDT, YNNKEL (reference sequence). The CDR3 nucleotides are TGTGCCAGCAGCCATAGCGGGATGCGGTACGAGCAGTACTTC. Its translation: CASSHSGMRYEQYF.

The chain links TRBV6-1 to TRBJ2-1, with 9 bases that match TRBD2. The germline V gene has CDR1 MNHNS and CDR2 SASEGT. CDR3 length: 15 residues. V was pared by 6 bases and J by 2 bases, with 5 bases of the junction left unmatched. CDR3 in amino acids: CASSQAGGPYNEQFF. CDR3 DNA sequence: TGTGCCAGCAGCCAAGCGGGAGGCCCCTACAATGAGCAGTTCTTC.

V usage is TRBV6-5 and J usage is TRBJ1-1; no reliable D call. Trimming stripped 3 bases from V and 1 base from J, with 15 bases between. There are 16 residues in the CDR3. The germline V gene has CDR1 MNHEY and CDR2 SVGAGI. CDR3 protein: CASSYSGATPNTEAFF. The CDR3 DNA sequence: TGTGCCAGCAGTTATAGTGGCGCTACGCCGAACACTGAAGCTTTCTTT.

This clonotype was counted ten times or more. The V and J genes are TRBV7-2 and TRBJ1-5, with a tentative D call TRBD1 (6 bases). Trimming stripped 3 bases from V and 6 bases from J, with 15 bases between. CDR1 and CDR2 from the germline V gene are SGHTA and FQGNSA. CDR3 length: 15 residues. CDR3 coding DNA: TGTGCCAGCAGCTTGGCAGGGGCAATCCGTCAGCCCCAGCATTTT. Encoded protein: CASSLAGAIRQPQHF.

This chain joins TRBV29-1 and TRBJ1-2, with D hard to call. Germline CDR1 SQVTM, CDR2 ANQGSEA. The V gene lost 2 bases and the J gene lost 4 bases, with 11 bases spanning the gap. The CDR3 has 13 amino acids. The DNA of the CDR3 is TGCAGCGTTGAACCGGTGGGGATCTATGGCTACACCTTC. Its protein product is CSVEPVGIYGYTF.

V gene TRBV12-3 or TRBV12-4 combines with J gene TRBJ2-2; TRBD1 matches at 7 bases. J gave up 3 bases and V 1 base, and 2 bases lay outside the gene matches. The CDR3 is made up of 15 amino acids. The CDR3 is CASSLEGAHTGELFF. In DNA, the CDR3 is TGTGCCAGCAGTTTAGAGGGGGCGCACACCGGGGAGCTGTTTTTT.

The gene calls are TRBV20-1 and TRBJ2-7, with a possible D match to TRBD2 (6 bases). Trimming left V 0 bases short and J 4 bases short, with 22 bases between. The germline V gene encodes CDR1 DFQATT and CDR2 SNEGSKA (reference sequence). CDR3 length equals 17 residues. CDR3 nucleotide sequence: TGCAGTGCTAGAGATCGGGCGGGGACCGGGGTCGGGTACGAGCAGTACTTC. Its protein is CSARDRAGTGVGYEQYF.

This clonotype appeared a few times. The chain combines TRBV7-2 with TRBJ1-2, with D perhaps TRBD1 (5 bases). Germline lookup yields CDR1 SGHTA and CDR2 FQGNSA. The CDR3 is made up of 13 amino acids. The germline V and J ends were trimmed by 5 bases and 3 bases, with 10 bases remaining between them. The DNA for the CDR3 is TGTGCCAGCAGCATGAGGGGCGACTATGGCTACACCTTC. Translation gives CASSMRGDYGYTF.

This clonotype was observed at least ten times. V and J are TRBV20-1 and TRBJ2-7; D possibly uses TRBD1 or TRBD2 (5 bases each). CDR3 length: 12 amino acids. V dropped 3 bases and J dropped 0 bases, with 6 bases sitting between them. The germline V gene encodes CDR1 DFQATT and CDR2 SNEGSKA (reference sequence). CDR3 residues: CSARGDSYEQYF. In DNA form, the CDR3 reads TGCAGTGCTAGGGGGGACTCCTACGAGCAGTACTTC.

V and J are TRBV28 and TRBJ2-2; 7 nucleotides line up with TRBD1. Trimming took 6 bases from V and 3 from J; bases not matched to a gene: 4. This CDR3 is built from 14 residues. The germline V gene encodes CDR1 MDHEN and CDR2 SYDVKM. The CDR3 DNA reads as TGTGCCAGCAGCACGACAGGGTACACCGGGGAGCTGTTTTTT. Its protein product is CASSTTGYTGELFF.

The chain couples TRBV9 to TRBJ2-1; 8 nucleotides align to TRBD1. The V gene's germline CDR1 is SGDLS and CDR2 YYNGEE. The CDR3 contains 15 residues. The V and J ends lost 4 bases and 5 bases, in that order; junction bases with no gene match: 8. In nucleotides, the CDR3 is TGTGCCAGCAGCTCGCGACAGGGGCCCGACAATGAGCAGTTCTTC. Protein product: CASSSRQGPDNEQFF. Complete variable domain (other parts from reference TRBV9 and TRBJ2-1): DSGVTQTPKHLITATGQRVTLRCSPRSGDLSVYWYQQSLDQGLQFLIQYYNGEERAKGNILERFSAQQFPDLHSELNLSSLELGDSALYFCASSSRQGPDNEQFFGPGTRLTVL.

This clonotype has a handful of counts. V is TRBV15 and J is TRBJ2-3; 11 nucleotides align to TRBD2. Germline CDR1 LNHNV, CDR2 YYDKDF (reference sequence). The CDR3 covers 16 residues. The trim removed 0 bases at V and 14 bases at J, leaving 13 bases unmatched. The CDR3 nucleotides are TGTGCCACCAGCAGAGATCTAGCGGGAGGAACATATGCACGGTATTTT. Its translation: CATSRDLAGGTYARYF.

There are a few counts of this clonotype. The chain has TRBV29-1 and TRBJ2-7; 9 bases align to TRBD1. The germline CDR1 and CDR2 sequences are SQVTM and ANQGSEA. CDR3 length: 14 residues. The junction had 8 bases not matched to a gene; V was cut back by 6 bases and J by 2 bases. The CDR3 loop is CSVETGGHPYEQYF. In nucleotides, the CDR3 is TGCAGCGTGGAGACAGGGGGACATCCCTACGAGCAGTACTTC.

The rearrangement links TRBV9 to TRBJ2-5; the D gene is possibly TRBD1 (6 bases). This CDR3 region has 15 residues. Per the germline V gene, CDR1 is SGDLS and CDR2 is YYNGEE. With 0 bases removed from V and 2 bases from J, the gap between germline ends came to 11 bases. Written as DNA, the CDR3 is TGTGCCAGCAGCGTAGCAGGGGAGAGGCAAGAGACCCAGTACTTC. It yields the protein CASSVAGERQETQYF.

This clonotype was seen only a few times. The chain uses TRBV9 and TRBJ2-3, with 9 bases lining up with TRBD2. Germline CDR1 and CDR2: SGDLS and YYNGEE. J was trimmed by 6 bases and V by 4 bases; bases with no gene match: 9. The CDR3 contains 15 residues. The CDR3 sequence: CASSSGTSLVDTQYF. The DNA of the CDR3 is TGTGCCAGCAGCAGCGGGACTAGCCTCGTGGATACGCAGTATTTT. Supplemented by reference TRBV9 and TRBJ2-3, the full variable domain reads DSGVTQTPKHLITATGQRVTLRCSPRSGDLSVYWYQQSLDQGLQFLIQYYNGEERAKGNILERFSAQQFPDLHSELNLSSLELGDSALYFCASSSGTSLVDTQYFGPGTRLTVL.

The chain is built from TRBV5-4 and TRBJ2-1, with 8 bases lining up with TRBD1. V shed 4 bases, J shed 9 bases, and the junction held 6 bases outside the gene matches. The CDR3 spans 13 residues. The germline V gene encodes CDR1 SGHNT and CDR2 YYREEE (reference sequence). The CDR3 sequence is CASSIDRGGEQFF. As DNA, the CDR3 is TGTGCCAGCAGCATCGACAGGGGCGGTGAGCAGTTCTTC. Full variable domain (outside the CDR3, taken from reference TRBV5-4 and TRBJ2-1): ETGVTQSPTHLIKTRGQQVTLRCSSQSGHNTVSWYQQALGQGPQFIFQYYREEENGRGNFPPRFSGLQFPNYSSELNVNALELDDSALYLCASSIDRGGEQFFGPGTRLTVL.

This clonotype was seen a handful of times. The chain couples TRBV3-1 to TRBJ2-1; 7 bases align to TRBD2. The CDR3 loop spans 16 amino acids. V gave up 0 bases and J gave up 4 bases; unmatched junction bases: 6. Looked up from germline, CDR1 is LGHDT and CDR2 is YNNKEL (reference sequence). This chain's CDR3 is CASSQDIASGYNEQFF. The CDR3 DNA reads as TGTGCCAGCAGCCAAGATATCGCTAGCGGATACAATGAGCAGTTCTTC.